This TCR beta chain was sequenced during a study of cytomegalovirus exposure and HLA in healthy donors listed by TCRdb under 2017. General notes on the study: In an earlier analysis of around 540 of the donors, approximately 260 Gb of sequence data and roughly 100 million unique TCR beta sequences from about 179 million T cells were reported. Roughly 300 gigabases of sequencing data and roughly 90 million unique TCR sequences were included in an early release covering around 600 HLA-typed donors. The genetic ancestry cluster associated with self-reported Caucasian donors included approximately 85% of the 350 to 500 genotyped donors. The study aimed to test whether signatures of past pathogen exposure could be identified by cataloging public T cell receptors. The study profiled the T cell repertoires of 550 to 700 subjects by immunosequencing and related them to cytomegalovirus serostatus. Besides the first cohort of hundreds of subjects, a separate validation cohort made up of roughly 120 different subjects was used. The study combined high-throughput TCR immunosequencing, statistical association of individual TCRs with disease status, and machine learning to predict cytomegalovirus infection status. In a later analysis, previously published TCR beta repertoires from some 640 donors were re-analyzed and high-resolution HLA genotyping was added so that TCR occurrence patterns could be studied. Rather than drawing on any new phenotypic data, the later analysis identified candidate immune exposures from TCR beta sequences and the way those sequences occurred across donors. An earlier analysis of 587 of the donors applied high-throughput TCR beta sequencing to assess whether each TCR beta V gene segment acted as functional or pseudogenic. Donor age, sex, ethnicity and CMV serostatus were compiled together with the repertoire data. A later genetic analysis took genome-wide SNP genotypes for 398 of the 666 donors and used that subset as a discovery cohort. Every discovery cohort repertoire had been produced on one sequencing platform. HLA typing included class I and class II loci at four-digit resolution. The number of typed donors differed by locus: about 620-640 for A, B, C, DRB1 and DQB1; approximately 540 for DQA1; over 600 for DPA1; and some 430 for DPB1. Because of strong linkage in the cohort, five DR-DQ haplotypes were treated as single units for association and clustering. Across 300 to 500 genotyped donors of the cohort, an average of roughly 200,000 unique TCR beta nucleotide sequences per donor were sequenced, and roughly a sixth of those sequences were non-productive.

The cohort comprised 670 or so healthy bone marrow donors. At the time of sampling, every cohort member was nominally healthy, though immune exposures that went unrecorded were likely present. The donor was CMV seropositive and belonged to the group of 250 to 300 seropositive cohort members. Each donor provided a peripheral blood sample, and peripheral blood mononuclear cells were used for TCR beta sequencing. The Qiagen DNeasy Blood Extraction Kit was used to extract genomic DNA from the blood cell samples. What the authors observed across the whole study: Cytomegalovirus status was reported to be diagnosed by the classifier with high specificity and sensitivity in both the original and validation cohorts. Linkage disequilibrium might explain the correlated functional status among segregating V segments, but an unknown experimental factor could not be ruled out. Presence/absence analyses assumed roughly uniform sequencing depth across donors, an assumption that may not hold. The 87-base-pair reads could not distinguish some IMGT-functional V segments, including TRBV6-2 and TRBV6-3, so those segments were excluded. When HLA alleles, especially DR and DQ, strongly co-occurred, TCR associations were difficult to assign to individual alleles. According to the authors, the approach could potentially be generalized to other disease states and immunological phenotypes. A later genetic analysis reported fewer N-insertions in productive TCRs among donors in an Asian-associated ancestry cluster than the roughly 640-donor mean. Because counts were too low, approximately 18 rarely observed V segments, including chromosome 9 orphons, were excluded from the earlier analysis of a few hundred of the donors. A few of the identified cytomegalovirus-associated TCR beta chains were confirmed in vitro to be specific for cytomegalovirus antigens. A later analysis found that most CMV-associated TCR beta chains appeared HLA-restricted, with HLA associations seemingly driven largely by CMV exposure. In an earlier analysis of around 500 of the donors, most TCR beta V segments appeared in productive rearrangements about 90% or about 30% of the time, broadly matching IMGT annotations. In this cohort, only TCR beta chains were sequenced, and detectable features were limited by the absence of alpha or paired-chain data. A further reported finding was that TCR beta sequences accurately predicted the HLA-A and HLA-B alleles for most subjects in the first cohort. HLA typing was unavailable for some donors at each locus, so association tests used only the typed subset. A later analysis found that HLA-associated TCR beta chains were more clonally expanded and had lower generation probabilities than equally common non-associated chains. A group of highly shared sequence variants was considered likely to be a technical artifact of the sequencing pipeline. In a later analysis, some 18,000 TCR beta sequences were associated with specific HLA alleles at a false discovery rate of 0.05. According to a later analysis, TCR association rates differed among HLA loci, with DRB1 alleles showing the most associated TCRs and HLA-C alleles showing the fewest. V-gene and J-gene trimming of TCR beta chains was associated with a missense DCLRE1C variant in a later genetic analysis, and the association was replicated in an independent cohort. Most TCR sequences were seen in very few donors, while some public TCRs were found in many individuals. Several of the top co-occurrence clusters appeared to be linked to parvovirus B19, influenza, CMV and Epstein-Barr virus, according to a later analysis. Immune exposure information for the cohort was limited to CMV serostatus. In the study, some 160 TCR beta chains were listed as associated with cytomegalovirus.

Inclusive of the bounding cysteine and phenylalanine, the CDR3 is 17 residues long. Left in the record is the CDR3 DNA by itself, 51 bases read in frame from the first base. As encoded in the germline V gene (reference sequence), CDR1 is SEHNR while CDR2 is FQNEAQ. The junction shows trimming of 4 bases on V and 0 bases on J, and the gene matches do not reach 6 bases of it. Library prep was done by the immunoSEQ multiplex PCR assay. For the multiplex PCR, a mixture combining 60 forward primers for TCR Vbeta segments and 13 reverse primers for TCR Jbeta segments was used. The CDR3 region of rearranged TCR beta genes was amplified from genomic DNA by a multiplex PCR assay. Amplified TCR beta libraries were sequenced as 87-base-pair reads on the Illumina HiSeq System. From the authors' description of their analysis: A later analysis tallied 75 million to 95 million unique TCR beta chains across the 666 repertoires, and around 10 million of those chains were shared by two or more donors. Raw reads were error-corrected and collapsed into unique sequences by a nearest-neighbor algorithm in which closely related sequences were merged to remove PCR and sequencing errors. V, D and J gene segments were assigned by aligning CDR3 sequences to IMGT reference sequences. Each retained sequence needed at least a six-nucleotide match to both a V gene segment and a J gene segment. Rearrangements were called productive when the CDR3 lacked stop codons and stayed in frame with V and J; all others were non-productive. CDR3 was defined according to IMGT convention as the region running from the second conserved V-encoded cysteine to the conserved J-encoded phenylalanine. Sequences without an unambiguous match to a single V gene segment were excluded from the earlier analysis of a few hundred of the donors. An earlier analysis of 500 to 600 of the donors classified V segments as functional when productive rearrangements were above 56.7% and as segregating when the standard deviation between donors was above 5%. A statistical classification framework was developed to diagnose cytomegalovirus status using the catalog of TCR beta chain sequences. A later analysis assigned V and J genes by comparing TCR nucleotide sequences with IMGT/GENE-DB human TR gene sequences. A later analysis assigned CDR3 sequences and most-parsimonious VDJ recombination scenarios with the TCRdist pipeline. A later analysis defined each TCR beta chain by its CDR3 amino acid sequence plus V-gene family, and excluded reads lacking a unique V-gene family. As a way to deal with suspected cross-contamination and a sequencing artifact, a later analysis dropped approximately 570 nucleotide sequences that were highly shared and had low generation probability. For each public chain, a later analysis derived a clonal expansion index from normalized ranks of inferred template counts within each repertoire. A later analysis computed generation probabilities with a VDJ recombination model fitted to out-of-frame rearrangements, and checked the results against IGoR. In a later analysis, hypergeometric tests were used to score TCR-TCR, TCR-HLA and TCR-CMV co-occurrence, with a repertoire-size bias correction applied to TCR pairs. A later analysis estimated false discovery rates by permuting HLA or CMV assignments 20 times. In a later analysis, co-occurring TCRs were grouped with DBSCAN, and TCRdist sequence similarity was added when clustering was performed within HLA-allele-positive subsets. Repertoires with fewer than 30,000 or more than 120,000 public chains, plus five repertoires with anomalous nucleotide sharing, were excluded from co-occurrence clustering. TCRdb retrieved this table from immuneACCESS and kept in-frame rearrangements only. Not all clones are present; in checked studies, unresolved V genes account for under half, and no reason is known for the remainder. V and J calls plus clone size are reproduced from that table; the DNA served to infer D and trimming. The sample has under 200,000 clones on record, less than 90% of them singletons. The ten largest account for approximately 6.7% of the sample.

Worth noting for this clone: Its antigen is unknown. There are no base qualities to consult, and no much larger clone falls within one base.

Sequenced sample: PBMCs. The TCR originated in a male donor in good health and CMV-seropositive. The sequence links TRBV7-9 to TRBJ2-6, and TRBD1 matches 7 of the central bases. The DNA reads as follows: TGTGCCAGCAGCTCGGAATCAGGGGGCTCTGGGGCCAACGTCCTGACTTTC. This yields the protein CASSSESGGSGANVLTF.